Listed here are 22 T cell receptor beta chains from one sample, sequenced in a study of T cell responses to AZD1222 COVID-19 vaccine. Measured with immunoSEQ multiplex PCR; TCRdb has only the in-frame clones, and not every one. The sample holds 80,000 to 100,000 clones; 80% to 90% are singletons and the top ten take 10%. The specimen was peripheral blood, collected on day 0 of MenACWY control vaccination. All receptors come from an adult in good health.

DNA for the CDR3: TGCGCCAGCAGCCAACAGACTAGCGGGACCTACGAGCAGTACTTC. It yields the protein CASSQQTSGTYEQYF. The chain combines TRBV5-1 with TRBJ2-7, with 11 bases that match TRBD2. Germline V gene data show CDR1 as SGHRS and CDR2 as YFSETQ. Unmatched junction bases numbered 5, after V lost 4 bases and J lost 2 bases. This CDR3 spans 15 amino acids.

This sequence joins TRBV19 and TRBJ2-7; the D gene is possibly TRBD1 (6 bases). Per germline, CDR1 LNHDA and CDR2 SQIVND (reference sequence). The germline V and J ends were trimmed by 5 bases and 1 base, with 12 bases remaining between them. The CDR3 length is 14 residues. The CDR3 sequence is CASSSGQSSYEQYF. The DNA for the CDR3 is TGTGCCAGTAGTTCAGGACAGTCATCCTACGAGCAGTACTTC.

The chain combines TRBV7-2 with TRBJ2-5, with 9 positions matching TRBD1. The germline CDR1 and CDR2 sequences are SGHTA and FQGNSA. The CDR3 sequence is 15 residues long. The junction had 11 bases not matched to a gene; V was cut back by 6 bases and J by 6 bases. This CDR3 reads CASSFPGQGSQTQYF. The CDR3 region has the DNA TGTGCCAGCAGTTTTCCGGGACAGGGTTCTCAGACCCAGTACTTC.

The chain recombines TRBV3-1 (or the pseudogene TRBV3-2) with TRBJ1-4, with D perhaps TRBD1 (6 bases). This CDR3 contains 13 residues. V was trimmed by 6 bases and J by 14 bases, leaving 19 bases between them. CDR1 and CDR2 from the germline V gene are LGHDT and YNNKEL (reference sequence). Here the CDR3 DNA reads TGTGCCAGCAGTCAGACTAGGGGGTTAGGGCTGTTTTTT. The encoded protein is CASSQTRGLGLFF.

This chain joins TRBV6-4 and TRBJ2-3; D might be TRBD2 (5 bases). Trimming took 6 bases from V and 1 from J, leaving 11 bases between them. Germline loops: CDR1 MRHNA, CDR2 SNTAGT. The CDR3 spans 14 residues. This CDR3 is CASSRDEGTDTQYF. In DNA form, the CDR3 reads TGTGCCAGCAGCCGGGATGAGGGCACAGATACGCAGTATTTT.

This chain joins TRBV28 and TRBJ2-3, with TRBD2 identical over 14 bases. After removal of 1 base from V and 6 bases from J, the junction contained 9 bases not matched to a gene. The length of the CDR3 is 18 residues. Looked up from germline, CDR1 is MDHEN and CDR2 is SYDVKM. CDR3: CASSLLTSGGARLDTQYF. CDR3 bases: TGTGCCAGCAGTTTATTGACTAGCGGGGGGGCTCGTTTGGATACGCAGTATTTT. The whole variable domain, filled in from reference TRBV28 and TRBJ2-3, reads DVKVTQSSRYLVKRTGEKVFLECVQDMDHENMFWYRQDPGLGLRLIYFSYDVKMKEKGDIPEGYSVSREKKERFSLILESASTNQTSMYLCASSLLTSGGARLDTQYFGPGTRLTVL.

This chain links TRBV24-1 with TRBJ1-5; 7 nucleotides match TRBD1. V lost 4 bases, J lost 6 bases, and 5 bases stayed unmatched. CDR3 length: 14 residues. CDR1 and CDR2 (germline): KGHDR, SFDVKD. CDR3 nucleotide sequence: TGTGCCACCAGTGAAGGGGGCGGGGGTCAGCCCCAGCATTTT. Encoded protein: CATSEGGGGQPQHF.

The chain recombines TRBV6-5 with TRBJ1-2; 9 nucleotides line up with TRBD1. CDR3 length: 15 residues. Germline assignment: CDR1 MNHEY and CDR2 SVGAGI. V shed 2 bases, J shed 6 bases, and the junction held 7 bases outside the gene matches. The CDR3, as DNA: TGTGCCAGCAGTTACCGGGACAGGGTGGCCGATGGCTACACCTTC. Translation: CASSYRDRVADGYTF.

The chain recombines TRBV28 with TRBJ1-2; D not certain. Germline CDR1 and CDR2: MDHEN and SYDVKM. CDR3 length equals 12 residues. Trimming pared 6 bases from V and 0 bases from J, leaving 5 bases between. This chain's CDR3 is CASRFPNYGYTF. As DNA, the CDR3 is TGTGCCAGCAGATTTCCTAACTATGGCTACACCTTC.

This chain connects TRBV19 to TRBJ2-7; a weak D match, TRBD2 (7 bases). The CDR3 is made up of 14 amino acids. CDR1 LNHDA and CDR2 SQIVND come from the germline V gene (reference sequence). The V gene lost 3 bases and the J gene lost 3 bases, with 12 bases spanning the gap. The chain's CDR3 is CASSMEGGNYEQYF. CDR3 coding DNA: TGTGCCAGTAGTATGGAGGGGGGGAACTACGAGCAGTACTTC.

This sequence joins TRBV6-1 and TRBJ1-5; TRBD1 aligns across 8 bases. V gave up 1 base and J gave up 4 bases; unmatched junction bases: 6. Germline CDR1 is MNHNS and CDR2 is SASEGT. This CDR3 region has 16 residues. The CDR3 nucleotides read TGTGCCAGCAGTGAAGGGACAGGGTATTGGAATCAGCCCCAGCATTTT. It codes for CASSEGTGYWNQPQHF.

In regard to this clone: The sample contains more than one DNA sequence encoding this CDR3. The chain joins TRBV6-6 to TRBJ2-7; weak D call: TRBD1 (6 bases). Deletions cut 6 bases from V and 4 bases from J, with 10 bases between. The CDR3 runs to 12 residues. The germline gives CDR1 MNHNY, CDR2 SVGAGI (reference sequence). The DNA of the CDR3 is TGTGCCAGCAGCCACAGGGAGTACGAGCAGTACTTC. Its translation is CASSHREYEQYF.

The chain links TRBV12-5 to TRBJ1-1; tentative D call: TRBD1 (5 bases). V was pared by 5 bases and J by 2 bases, with 15 bases between. The CDR3 has 15 residues. Germline V lookup: CDR1 LGHNT, CDR2 FRNRAP. CDR3 nucleotide sequence: TGTGCTAGTGGTGTCTACCGGGGGGGTAACACTGAAGCTTTCTTT. This codes for CASGVYRGGNTEAFF.

This clone was picked up a small number of times. Additional DNA sequences in this sample encode the identical CDR3. The J gene is TRBJ2-1, the V gene TRBV5-1; either TRBD1 or TRBD2 may supply D (5 bases each). CDR3 length: 16 amino acids. Trimming pared 0 bases from V and 0 bases from J, leaving 10 bases between. From germline, CDR1 is SGHRS and CDR2 YFSETQ. CDR3 region: CASSLEGPSSYNEQFF. CDR3 bases: TGCGCCAGCAGCTTGGAGGGACCGAGCTCCTACAATGAGCAGTTCTTC.

The gene calls are TRBV2 and TRBJ1-2; perhaps TRBD1 as D (5 bases). This CDR3 region has 15 residues. CDR1 is SNHLY, CDR2 FYNNEI, per germline. Trimming removed 6 bases from V and 2 bases from J, with 16 bases in between. This chain's CDR3 is CASSYPGPQNYGYTF. The CDR3, as DNA: TGTGCCAGCAGCTACCCGGGACCGCAAAACTATGGCTACACCTTC.

The rearrangement joins TRBV28 to TRBJ1-1, with TRBD1 matching over 7 bases. V lost 3 bases, J lost 8 bases, and 3 bases stayed unmatched. The germline gives CDR1 MDHEN, CDR2 SYDVKM. The CDR3 consists of 12 residues. CDR3 residues: CASSFRGGEAFF. As DNA, the CDR3 is TGTGCCAGCAGTTTTAGAGGGGGCGAAGCTTTCTTT.

The J gene is TRBJ2-7, the V gene TRBV6-4; 8 nucleotides line up with TRBD1. In germline, CDR1 is MRHNA, CDR2 SNTAGT. V dropped 0 bases and J dropped 6; count of bases not matched to a gene: 1. This CDR3 is 13 amino acids long. Here the CDR3 reads CASSDSGQGEQYF. The CDR3, as DNA: TGTGCCAGCAGTGACTCTGGACAGGGCGAGCAGTACTTC.

The CDR3 DNA reads TGTGCCAGCAGCCCCCGTTTAAGCGGGGGGGCCGACGAGCAGTACTTC. This encodes CASSPRLSGGADEQYF. This chain links TRBV7-2 with TRBJ2-7; 10 bases match TRBD2. After removal of 5 bases from V and 5 bases from J, the junction contained 12 bases not matched to a gene. CDR1 SGHTA and CDR2 FQGNSA come from the germline V gene. The CDR3 spans 16 residues.

The chain carries TRBV7-9 and TRBJ1-2, with unresolved D. Germline V lookup: CDR1 SEHNR, CDR2 FQNEAQ (reference sequence). V lost 0 bases and J 11 bases, leaving 13 bases between the germline ends. The CDR3 consists of 13 residues. CDR3 residues: CASSLATVDVYTF. The CDR3 DNA follows: TGTGCCAGCAGCTTAGCGACGGTCGATGTATACACCTTC. Full variable domain (outside the CDR3, taken from reference TRBV7-9 and TRBJ1-2): DTGVSQNPRHKITKRGQNVTFRCDPISEHNRLYWYRQTLGQGPEFLTYFQNEAQLEKSRLLSDRFSAERPKGSFSTLEIQRTEQGDSAMYLCASSLATVDVYTFGSGTRLTVV.

This sequence joins TRBV4-1 and TRBJ1-5, with D uncertain. CDR1 is MGHRA, CDR2 YSYEKL, per germline. Trimming took 0 bases from V and 4 from J, leaving 13 bases between them. The CDR3 totals 16 residues. The CDR3 protein is CASSQERSVENQPQHF. The DNA for the CDR3 is TGCGCCAGCAGCCAAGAACGGTCAGTAGAGAATCAGCCCCAGCATTTT.

V is TRBV20-1 and J is TRBJ1-1; D is undetermined. Per germline, CDR1 DFQATT and CDR2 SNEGSKA (reference sequence). CDR3 length equals 13 residues. Trimming took off 3 bases at V and 2 bases at J, with 10 bases between the two ends. CDR3 amino acids: CSASRQRNTEAFF. The DNA of the CDR3 is TGCAGTGCTAGTCGTCAGAGAAACACTGAAGCTTTCTTT.

The chain combines TRBV5-4 with TRBJ2-5, with 7 bases fitting TRBD2. The germline gives CDR1 SGHNT, CDR2 YYREEE (reference sequence). With V trimmed by 1 base and J by 5 bases, 2 bases remained unmatched. The CDR3 has 13 amino acids. The CDR3 nucleotides read TGTGCCAGCAGCTTGCGGGGGGAGGAGACCCAGTACTTC. Translating it yields CASSLRGEETQYF.